This entry describes one TCR beta chain. Its antigen is not known. This sample was taken from a study of blood T cells in healthy people across ages. Study findings and constraints: What prevented conclusive comparison of naive and antigen-experienced cells was that PBMCs were unsorted.

PCR was performed a second time for roughly 7 to 11 cycles using a sample-barcoded 5' primer and a J-beta primer mix. TCRdb ran MiXCR on the 5' RACE reads and lists one entry per CDR3 protein. The sample records 540,000 or so distinct CDR3 sequences, approximately 25% being singletons. V gave up 4 bases and J gave up 7 bases; unmatched junction bases: 11. Germline V lookup: CDR1 MNHNS, CDR2 SASEGT. This CDR3 comprises 16 residues. These data were also filed under a second study, of T cells of mothers and their children.

The receptor's source is a boy under 18 in good health. The sequenced material came from blood. The V call is TRBV6-1, the J call TRBJ2-7; 12 bases are shared with TRBD2. Here the CDR3 reads CASSGLLAGGPREQYF. Written as DNA, the CDR3 is TGTGCCAGCAGTGGCCTACTAGCGGGAGGACCGAGAGAGCAGTACTTC.